The 27 T cell receptor beta chains reported below all come from one sample, sequenced in a study of glioma-infiltrating T cells. The iRepertoire nested amplicon-rescue multiplex PCR amplified TCR alpha and beta CDR3s from RNA. TCRdb passed the multiplex PCR reads through MiXCR, listing each CDR3 protein once. The sample includes more than 300,000 distinct CDR3 sequences, less than 50% seen only once; the top ten take about 12%. Sequenced material: glioma tissue, nonneoplastic brain tissue, or PBMCs (not recorded which). Receptor source: a human donor with low-grade glioma or glioblastoma, undergoing nonglioma brain surgery, or in good health (not recorded which).

Turning to this clonotype: A much larger clone lies one base from this, so it may be a read error. The chain uses TRBV15 and TRBJ2-1; possibly TRBD1 or TRBD2 for D (5 bases each). V dropped 2 bases and J dropped 5 bases, with 13 bases sitting between them. Germline V gene data show CDR1 as LNHNV and CDR2 as YYDKDF (reference sequence). The CDR3 runs to 15 residues. CDR3 loop: CATSRRGVRNNEQFF. The CDR3, as DNA: TGTGCCACCAGCAGACGAGGGGTCCGGAACAATGAGCAGTTCTTC.

A remark on this clonotype: A read error may be the cause here, since a much bigger clone is one base away. The genes are TRBV20-1 and TRBJ2-1, with unresolved D. This CDR3 has 12 residues. Germline lookup yields CDR1 DFQATT and CDR2 SNEGSKA (reference sequence). In nucleotides, the CDR3 is TGCAGTGCTAGTAAGGAATACAGTGAGCAGTTCTTC. The encoded protein is CSASKEYSEQFF.

This clonotype came up a few times. The V gene is TRBV20-1, the J gene TRBJ2-7; D might be TRBD1 or TRBD2, each matching 5 bases. Germline V CDR1 and CDR2: DFQATT, SNEGSKA (reference sequence). The length of the CDR3 is 14 residues. V lost 5 bases, J lost 2 bases, and 16 bases lay in between. CDR3 in amino acids: CSASGTYFPYEQYF. The CDR3 nucleotides are TGCAGTGCTTCCGGGACCTATTTCCCCTACGAGCAGTACTTC.

The chain links TRBV5-4 to TRBJ2-7, with a weak D call TRBD2 (5 bases). Trimming cost V 2 bases and J 3 bases, with 12 bases left between them. The CDR3 length is 14 residues. The germline CDR1 and CDR2 sequences are SGHNT and YYREEE (reference sequence). This CDR3 reads CASSFFGGDYEQYF. The CDR3 coding sequence is TGTGCCAGCAGCTTCTTCGGAGGCGACTACGAGCAGTACTTC.

This clonotype showed up just a few times. The V and J genes are TRBV6-2 or TRBV6-3 and TRBJ2-1; perhaps TRBD2 as D (6 bases). The V gene lost 7 bases and the J gene lost 2 bases, with 15 bases spanning the gap. The CDR3 length is 15 residues. Looked up from germline, CDR1 is MNHEY and CDR2 is SVGEGT. The CDR3 loop reads CASTSQAGPYNEQFF. The CDR3 coding sequence is TGTGCCAGCACCTCGCAGGCGGGACCCTACAATGAGCAGTTCTTC.

This clonotype was counted a few times. The rearrangement links TRBV12-3 or TRBV12-4 to TRBJ1-4; D perhaps matches TRBD1 (5 bases). Trimming removed 1 base from V and 7 bases from J, with 7 bases in between. This CDR3 comprises 13 residues. CDR3 in amino acids: CASSLVGTEKLFF. The CDR3 DNA reads as TGTGCCAGCAGTTTAGTGGGGACTGAAAAACTGTTTTTT.

This clonotype occurred a few times. The rearrangement links TRBV2 to TRBJ1-5, with D perhaps TRBD1 (5 bases). The CDR3 sequence is 15 residues long. Trimming stripped 5 bases from V and 1 base from J, with 12 bases between. Germline loops: CDR1 SNHLY, CDR2 FYNNEI. The CDR3 sequence is CASSLQGRSNQPQHF. CDR3 DNA sequence: TGTGCCAGCAGTCTCCAGGGACGGAGCAATCAGCCCCAGCATTTT.

The V and J genes are TRBV18 and TRBJ2-5, with TRBD2 matching over 7 bases. Trimming at V came to 5 bases and at J to 5 bases, leaving 17 bases not matched to a gene. CDR3 size: 17 residues. Germline assignment: CDR1 KGHSH and CDR2 LQKENI. For the CDR3, the DNA is TGTGCCAGCTCAAAGACCTCGGCGCTAGCGGTGGCGGAGACCCAGTACTTC. Its protein product is CASSKTSALAVAETQYF.

Comment on this clonotype: The junction departs from the called germline gene at one end, perhaps through a read error. The chain joins TRBV28 to TRBJ1-4, with 7 nucleotides matching TRBD1. This CDR3 is 14 amino acids long. Germline-derived CDR1 and CDR2 are MDHEN and SYDVKM. The CDR3 reads CARSLRRGREKLFF. The CDR3 DNA sequence: TGTGCCCGCAGTTTACGAAGGGGGCGCGAAAAACTGTTTTTT.

The V gene is TRBV18, the J gene TRBJ1-6, with D possibly TRBD1 on 6 matching bases. The CDR3 is made up of 16 amino acids. Trimming stripped 3 bases from V and 7 bases from J, with 16 bases between. The germline V gene encodes CDR1 KGHSH and CDR2 LQKENI. Here the CDR3 DNA reads TGTGCCAGCTCACCCCGGGACACCGGAGGGAATTCACCCCTCCACTTT. Its translation: CASSPRDTGGNSPLHF.

This clonotype has just a few counts. The V and J genes are TRBV20-1 and TRBJ1-4; D gene ambiguous. V dropped 3 bases and J dropped 4 bases, with 9 bases sitting between them. CDR1 and CDR2 from the germline V gene are DFQATT and SNEGSKA (reference sequence). The CDR3 totals 13 residues. The CDR3: CSASEVLNEKLFF. In DNA form, the CDR3 reads TGCAGTGCTAGTGAAGTACTTAATGAAAAACTGTTTTTT.

Concerning this clonotype itself: This could be a read error, since a much larger clone is one nucleotide away. The rearrangement joins TRBV27 to TRBJ2-7, with TRBD2 as a possible D gene (5 bases). Germline values: CDR1 MNHEY, CDR2 SMNVEV (reference sequence). V was pared by 2 bases and J by 0 bases, with 11 bases between. The length of the CDR3 is 15 residues. CDR3 coding DNA: TGTGCCAGCAGTTTACCGGGATCCAGCTCCTACGAGCAGTACTTC. Translated: CASSLPGSSSYEQYF.

Only one count was recorded for this clonotype. A read error may account for a junction end that differs from germline. CDR3 sequence reads: CASSLTEYSNQPKHF. As DNA, the CDR3 is TGTGCCAGCAGCCTAACAGAGTATAGCAATCAGCCCAAGCATTTT. The chain is built from TRBV27 and TRBJ1-5; unclear D gene. The germline V gene encodes CDR1 MNHEY and CDR2 SMNVEV (reference sequence). This CDR3 is 15 amino acids long.

This clonotype was observed at least ten times. The chain couples TRBV28 to TRBJ2-2; no reliable D call. CDR3 length: 12 residues. Trimming took off 5 bases at V and 6 bases at J, with 7 bases between the two ends. Germline V lookup: CDR1 MDHEN, CDR2 SYDVKM. This CDR3 is CASSKYAGELFF. Here the CDR3 DNA reads TGTGCCAGCAGTAAATACGCCGGGGAGCTGTTTTTT.

V and J are TRBV7-9 and TRBJ1-1; D ambiguous. CDR3 length: 14 amino acids. V gave up 1 base and J gave up 0 bases, with 6 bases separating them. Germline CDR1 is SEHNR and CDR2 is FQNEAQ (reference sequence). The CDR3 DNA reads TGTGCCAGCAGCTTAGTACAGATGAACACTGAAGCTTTCTTT. Its translation is CASSLVQMNTEAFF.

In the case of this clonotype: A much larger clone lies a single base off, so this may be a read error. The rearrangement joins TRBV6-5 to TRBJ1-5; D is undetermined. The end of the DNA is better explained by TRBJ2-3, so the J call may be wrong. The CDR3 covers 13 residues. CDR1 and CDR2 from the germline V gene are MNHEY and SVGAGI. The CDR3 is CASSAYSNQPQYF. As DNA, the CDR3 is TGTGCCAGCAGTGCGTATAGCAATCAGCCCCAGTATTTT.

A remark on this clonotype: An end of the junction differs from the germline gene, which may be a read error. The chain recombines TRBV6-5 with TRBJ2-3, with 12 positions matching TRBD2. Germline-derived CDR1 and CDR2 are MNHEY and SVGAGI. This CDR3 is 15 amino acids long. Here the CDR3 reads CAISKTSGSSDTQYF. DNA for the CDR3: TGTGCCATCAGTAAGACTAGCGGGAGTTCAGATACGCAGTATTTT.

The chain joins TRBV5-1 to TRBJ1-5, with TRBD1 identical over 8 bases. Losses at the gene ends were 5 bases for V and 6 bases for J; bases not matched to a gene: 7. Germline CDR1 SGHRS, CDR2 YFSETQ. The CDR3 has 14 residues. The CDR3 is CASRPGQGPQPQHF. DNA for the CDR3: TGCGCCAGCAGACCCGGACAGGGACCTCAGCCCCAGCATTTT.

Remarks on this clonotype: Its ends do not fully match the called genes, so a read error is possible. The V and J genes are TRBV4-1 and TRBJ2-3, with 9 positions matching TRBD2. Germline CDR1 and CDR2: MGHRA and YSYEKL. The CDR3 covers 18 residues. Here the CDR3 DNA reads TGCGCCAGCAGCCAAGATGTGACTAGCGGTAGAGGGACAGATACGGAGTATTTT. Translated: CASSQDVTSGRGTDTEYF.

This clonotype has just a few counts. J is TRBJ2-4 and V is TRBV20-1; D not certain. The germline gives CDR1 DFQATT, CDR2 SNEGSKA (reference sequence). V was cut by 3 bases and J by 0 bases, with 9 bases left in between. There are 14 residues in the CDR3. The DNA for the CDR3 is TGCAGTGCTAGGGAACTGTTAGCCAAAAACATTCAGTACTTC. Its translation is CSARELLAKNIQYF.

Many counts were recorded for this clonotype. The chain combines TRBV6-2 or TRBV6-3 with TRBJ2-7; D remains ambiguous. From germline, CDR1 is MNHEY and CDR2 SVGEGT. Deletions cut 5 bases from V and 6 bases from J, with 8 bases between. This CDR3 contains 11 residues. CDR3 in DNA: TGTGCCAGCAGTCACGTAAGCGAGCAGTACTTC. Protein: CASSHVSEQYF.

Only a few counts were recorded for this clonotype. The CDR3 loop reads CASSIRTGTDTQYF. The CDR3 region has the DNA TGTGCCAGCAGCATAAGGACAGGGACAGATACGCAGTATTTT. This rearrangement joins TRBV7-2 to TRBJ2-3; TRBD1 matches 8 bases. V trimming: 5 bases; J trimming: 3 bases; junction bases outside the gene matches: 4. CDR3 size: 14 residues. Per the germline V gene, CDR1 is SGHTA and CDR2 is FQGNSA.

There are a few counts of this clonotype. This sequence joins TRBV28 and TRBJ2-1; D unclear. Trimming removed 7 bases at V and 2 bases at J, with 6 bases between. The CDR3 runs to 12 residues. CDR1 and CDR2 from the germline V gene are MDHEN and SYDVKM. CDR3 protein: CASIDTYNEQFF. CDR3 in DNA: TGTGCCAGCATCGACACCTACAATGAGCAGTTCTTC.

The chain is built from TRBV12-3 or TRBV12-4 and TRBJ2-5; no reliable D call. CDR3 length: 10 residues. With 3 bases removed from V and 7 bases from J, the gap between germline ends came to 3 bases. CDR3 DNA sequence: TGTGCCAGCAGTTTTGGGACCCAGTACTTC. Translating it yields CASSFGTQYF.

J is TRBJ2-1 and V is TRBV4-3, with D possibly matching TRBD2 (5 bases). Germline-derived CDR1 and CDR2 are LGHNA and YSLEER. The CDR3 totals 17 residues. Trimming removed 1 base at V and 4 bases at J, with 17 bases between. The CDR3 here is CASSQGAGRSKYNEQFF. The CDR3 coding sequence is TGCGCCAGCAGCCAAGGGGCGGGTAGGTCAAAGTACAATGAGCAGTTCTTC.

The chain has TRBV2 and TRBJ1-2, with no clear D. The CDR3 is 12 residues long. The germline CDR1 and CDR2 sequences are SNHLY and FYNNEI. Trimming took 6 bases from V and 4 from J, leaving 9 bases between them. The CDR3 is CASRALSYGYTF. CDR3 bases: TGTGCCAGCAGGGCCCTAAGCTATGGCTACACCTTC. The full variable domain, with the rest looked up from reference TRBV2 and TRBJ1-2, is EPEVTQTPSHQVTQMGQEVILRCVPISNHLYFYWYRQILGQKVEFLVSFYNNEISEKSEIFDDQFSVERPDGSNFTLKIRSTKLEDSAMYFCASRALSYGYTFGSGTRLTVV.

The rearrangement joins TRBV7-3 to TRBJ2-3; TRBD1 or TRBD2 may be the D gene (5 bases each). V lost 3 bases to trimming and J lost 4 bases, with 11 bases between them. Germline lookup yields CDR1 SGHTA and CDR2 FQGTGA. The CDR3 length is 14 residues. CDR3 amino acids: CASSFRQGADTQYF. CDR3 DNA sequence: TGTGCCAGCAGCTTTAGGCAGGGAGCAGATACGCAGTATTTT.